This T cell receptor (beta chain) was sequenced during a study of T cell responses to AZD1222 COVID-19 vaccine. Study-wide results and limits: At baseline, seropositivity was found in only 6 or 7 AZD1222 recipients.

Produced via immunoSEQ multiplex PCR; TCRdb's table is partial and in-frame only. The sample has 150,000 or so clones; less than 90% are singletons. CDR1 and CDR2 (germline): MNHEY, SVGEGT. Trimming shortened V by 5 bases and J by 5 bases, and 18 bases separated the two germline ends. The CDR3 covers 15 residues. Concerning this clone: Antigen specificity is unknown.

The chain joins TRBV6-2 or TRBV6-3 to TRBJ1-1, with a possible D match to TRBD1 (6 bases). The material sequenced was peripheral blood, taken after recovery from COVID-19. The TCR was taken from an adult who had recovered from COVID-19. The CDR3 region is CASSPGQTSRTEAFF. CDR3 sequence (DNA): TGTGCCAGCAGTCCCGGACAGACCTCGAGGACTGAAGCTTTCTTT.